One sample yielded the 28 T cell receptor beta chains listed below, sequenced in a study of T cell responses to AZD1222 COVID-19 vaccine. Clones were read by immunoSEQ multiplex PCR, and TCRdb kept only the in-frame ones, dropping some. The table includes more than 150,000 clones, less than 95% detected once. The specimen was peripheral blood, collected on day 0 of AZD1222 vaccination. The receptors originated from an adult in good health.

This sequence joins TRBV14 and TRBJ2-1, with TRBD2 matching 7 bases. Per germline, CDR1 SGHDN and CDR2 FVKESK. CDR3 length: 17 residues. The V segment lost 1 base and the J segment 7 bases; nucleotides outside the gene matches: 13. CDR3 amino acids: CASSQVFGLGGGNEQFF. The CDR3 nucleotides read TGTGCCAGCAGCCAAGTTTTCGGACTAGGAGGCGGGAATGAGCAGTTCTTC.

The chain couples TRBV28 to TRBJ2-1, with 9 nucleotides matching TRBD2. The V segment lost 6 bases and the J segment 2 bases; nucleotides outside the gene matches: 14. Germline V lookup: CDR1 MDHEN, CDR2 SYDVKM. The CDR3 is 18 residues long. The CDR3 loop reads CASRSPNSGRIPYNEQFF. CDR3 in DNA: TGTGCCAGCAGGAGCCCGAATAGCGGGAGAATCCCCTACAATGAGCAGTTCTTC.

The chain is built from TRBV2 and TRBJ1-5; 8 bases align to TRBD1. The J segment lost 4 bases and the V segment lost 1 base, leaving 0 bases of the junction unmatched. This CDR3 has 14 amino acids. CDR1 is SNHLY and CDR2 is FYNNEI in the germline V gene. The CDR3 sequence: CASSEGTGNQPQHF. CDR3 sequence (DNA): TGTGCCAGCAGTGAAGGGACAGGGAATCAGCCCCAGCATTTT.

This sequence joins TRBV4-1 and TRBJ1-2; tentatively, D is TRBD1 (6 bases). Germline-derived CDR1 and CDR2 are MGHRA and YSYEKL. Trimming removed 4 bases from V and 8 bases from J, with 8 bases in between. The CDR3 is 11 amino acids. The CDR3 here is CASSRDRGYTF. In DNA form, the CDR3 reads TGCGCCAGCAGCCGCGACAGGGGCTACACCTTC.

J is TRBJ1-5 and V is TRBV6-6; no firm D call. V lost 0 bases, J lost 9 bases, and 15 bases lay in between. Germline CDR1 and CDR2: MNHNY and SVGAGI (reference sequence). CDR3 length: 15 residues. The CDR3 sequence: CASSYSRALDLPQHF. DNA of the CDR3: TGTGCCAGCAGTTACTCCCGGGCCCTCGACCTGCCCCAGCATTTT.

The gene calls are TRBV7-6 and TRBJ1-6; D unclear. V gave up 5 bases and J gave up 7 bases, with 12 bases separating them. CDR3 length: 14 residues. Germline CDR1 is SGHVS and CDR2 is FNYEAQ. Here the CDR3 reads CASSPLRANSPLHF. The CDR3 DNA is TGTGCCAGCAGCCCCCTACGGGCGAATTCACCCCTCCACTTT. Full variable domain (outside the CDR3, taken from reference TRBV7-6 and TRBJ1-6): GAGVSQSPRYKVTKRGQDVALRCDPISGHVSLYWYRQALGQGPEFLTYFNYEAQQDKSGLPNDRFSAERPEGSISTLTIQRTEQRDSAMYRCASSPLRANSPLHFGNGTRLTVT.

The chain links TRBV27 to TRBJ1-2, with 7 nucleotides matching TRBD1. Unmatched junction bases numbered 4, after V lost 6 bases and J lost 0 bases. The CDR3 has 14 residues. Germline V CDR1 and CDR2: MNHEY, SMNVEV (reference sequence). CDR3: CASRRTGTNYGYTF. Here the CDR3 DNA reads TGTGCCAGCAGGAGGACAGGCACTAACTATGGCTACACCTTC.

This chain uses TRBV2 with TRBJ1-1; D ambiguous. CDR3 size: 15 residues. Germline V lookup: CDR1 SNHLY, CDR2 FYNNEI. The V end lost 2 bases, the J end lost 6 bases, and 16 bases lay between the germline ends. The CDR3 sequence is CASSELSSGGPEAFF. The CDR3 DNA reads TGTGCCAGCAGTGAATTATCTTCGGGTGGGCCTGAAGCTTTCTTT.

CDR3 protein: CATSRDRGWDIDEQYF. Here the CDR3 DNA reads TGTGCCACCAGCAGAGATCGGGGGTGGGACATAGACGAGCAGTACTTC. The rearrangement uses TRBV15 and TRBJ2-7; D possibly matches TRBD1 or TRBD2 (6 bases each). The CDR3 runs 16 residues. V was pared by 0 bases and J by 5 bases, with 17 bases between. The germline V gene has CDR1 LNHNV and CDR2 YYDKDF (reference sequence).

V is TRBV19 and J is TRBJ1-1, with 7 bases that match TRBD1. Germline-derived CDR1 and CDR2 are LNHDA and SQIVND (reference sequence). The CDR3 runs 16 residues. The junction had 11 bases not matched to a gene; V was cut back by 4 bases and J by 3 bases. The CDR3 protein is CASSTPSTGRYTEAFF. The DNA of the CDR3 is TGTGCCAGTAGTACCCCTTCGACAGGGAGGTACACTGAAGCTTTCTTT.

J is TRBJ2-7 and V is TRBV5-4; 7 bases align to TRBD2. The CDR3 spans 14 residues. Germline assignment: CDR1 SGHNT and CDR2 YYREEE (reference sequence). Trimming took 4 bases from V and 4 from J; bases not matched to a gene: 8. DNA for the CDR3: TGTGCCAGCAGCGGACCGGGAGGAGTTTACGAGCAGTACTTC. Translated, it gives CASSGPGGVYEQYF.

This clone was seen only once. V is TRBV24-1 and J is TRBJ2-7, with 10 bases that match TRBD1. The J segment lost 4 bases and the V segment lost 3 bases, leaving 5 bases of the junction unmatched. Germline CDR1 KGHDR, CDR2 SFDVKD. CDR3 length: 15 residues. The CDR3, as DNA: TGTGCCACCAGTGATGGCCGGGACAGGGGTTACGAGCAGTACTTC. It codes for CATSDGRDRGYEQYF.

This chain links TRBV6-6 with TRBJ2-7; 13 nucleotides match TRBD2. The CDR3 length is 14 residues. With 6 bases clipped from V and 6 bases from J, the junction kept 5 bases outside the gene matches. Germline V gene data show CDR1 as MNHNY and CDR2 as SVGAGI (reference sequence). Here the CDR3 DNA reads TGTGCCAGCAGCGGGGGACTAGCGGGACTCGAGCAGTACTTC. Amino acids: CASSGGLAGLEQYF.

The J gene is TRBJ2-7, the V gene TRBV5-6; D gene ambiguous. Per germline, CDR1 SGHDT and CDR2 YYEEEE. V was clipped by 6 bases and J by 2 bases, with 15 bases between them. The CDR3 is 14 amino acids. The CDR3 nucleotides read TGTGCCAGCAACCTTCCCCGTATCCCCTACGAGCAGTACTTC. Protein: CASNLPRIPYEQYF.

The chain uses TRBV19 and TRBJ2-1; maybe TRBD1 (6 bases). Looked up from germline, CDR1 is LNHDA and CDR2 is SQIVND (reference sequence). The V and J ends lost 2 bases and 7 bases respectively, with 12 bases between them. The CDR3 is 14 amino acids. CDR3 bases: TGTGCCAGTAGTATATACGCAGGGGTTAATGAGCAGTTCTTC. This sequence encodes CASSIYAGVNEQFF.

The chain uses TRBV7-9 and TRBJ1-2; D is ambiguous. The CDR3 runs 11 residues. CDR1 SEHNR and CDR2 FQNEAQ come from the germline V gene (reference sequence). The V and J ends lost 5 bases and 7 bases respectively, with 8 bases between them. The CDR3 DNA is TGTGCCAGCAGCCCAGACCTTGGCTACACCTTC. Translation: CASSPDLGYTF.

About this clone itself: An end of the junction differs from the germline gene, which may be a read error. This chain uses TRBV3-1 (or the pseudogene TRBV3-2) with TRBJ2-7; D may correspond to TRBD1 or TRBD2 (7 bases each). CDR1 is LGHDT, CDR2 YNNKEL, per germline (reference sequence). This CDR3 contains 14 residues. In DNA form, the CDR3 reads TGTGCCTGCAGCCTCGGGGGGACAGTTACCGAGCAGTACTTC. This codes for CACSLGGTVTEQYF.

The chain couples TRBV11-3 to TRBJ2-7, with 10 bases fitting TRBD2. This CDR3 is built from 14 residues. V lost 3 bases to trimming and J lost 9 bases; unmatched junction nucleotides: 8. CDR1 and CDR2 (germline): SGHNT, YENEEA. CDR3 sequence reads: CASSFASGRVTQYF. The CDR3, as DNA: TGTGCCAGCAGCTTTGCCAGCGGGAGGGTAACGCAGTACTTC.

The chain combines TRBV2 with TRBJ1-5; the D gene is possibly TRBD1 (6 bases). The V end was cut by 5 bases, the J end by 6 bases, with 20 bases between. Germline V gene lookup returns CDR1 SNHLY and CDR2 FYNNEI. The CDR3 has 16 residues. CDR3 nucleotide sequence: TGTGCCAGCAGTTCGCAGGGGCGAGAATCCGGTCAGCCCCAGCATTTT. This encodes CASSSQGRESGQPQHF.

The rearrangement links TRBV11-3 to TRBJ2-7; 10 nucleotides match TRBD2. V trimming: 5 bases; J trimming: 4 bases; junction bases outside the gene matches: 8. Germline CDR1 reads SGHNT; CDR2 reads YENEEA. CDR3 length: 15 residues. The CDR3 region has the DNA TGTGCCAGCAGCCCCGGGACTAGCGCCACATACGAGCAGTACTTC. Amino acids: CASSPGTSATYEQYF.

V is TRBV11-2 and J is TRBJ2-7; D is possibly TRBD1 (5 bases). The CDR3 is made up of 14 amino acids. V was pared by 1 base and J by 7 bases, with 14 bases between. The V gene's germline CDR1 is SGHAT and CDR2 FQNNGV. The CDR3: CASSLVGASGEQYF. The CDR3 DNA reads TGTGCCAGCAGCTTAGTTGGGGCCTCAGGGGAGCAGTACTTC.

The V gene is TRBV5-1, the J gene TRBJ1-2; tentatively, D is TRBD1 (6 bases). CDR1 SGHRS and CDR2 YFSETQ come from the germline V gene. The CDR3 loop spans 15 amino acids. V was cut by 4 bases and J by 4 bases, with 17 bases left in between. The CDR3 here is CASSVSGGRGYGYTF. CDR3 DNA: TGCGCCAGCAGCGTGTCGGGGGGGCGAGGCTATGGCTACACCTTC.

The V gene is TRBV29-1, the J gene TRBJ2-1; 7 bases map to TRBD2. This CDR3 has 15 residues. With V trimmed by 3 bases and J by 2 bases, 7 bases remained unmatched. CDR1 is SQVTM and CDR2 is ANQGSEA in the germline V gene. The CDR3 spells CSVEGLADAYNEQFF. CDR3 in DNA: TGCAGCGTTGAGGGGCTAGCGGACGCCTACAATGAGCAGTTCTTC.

The chain uses TRBV9 and TRBJ1-6, with D maybe TRBD1 (5 bases). The CDR3 is 18 residues long. Trimming shortened V by 3 bases and J by 1 base, and 17 bases separated the two germline ends. Germline V gives CDR1 SGDLS, CDR2 YYNGEE. The CDR3 DNA follows: TGTGCCAGCAGCGCGGATGACAGAGGGGTATCCTATAATTCACCCCTCCACTTT. Protein sequence: CASSADDRGVSYNSPLHF.

The V and J genes are TRBV7-9 and TRBJ2-5; D not certain. The V end was cut by 2 bases, the J end by 0 bases, with 1 base between. The CDR3 is 12 amino acids. Germline assignment: CDR1 SEHNR and CDR2 FQNEAQ (reference sequence). The CDR3 DNA is TGTGCCAGCAGCTTAAACCAAGAGACCCAGTACTTC. Translating it yields CASSLNQETQYF.

The chain joins TRBV18 to TRBJ2-1; D gene uncertain. Trimming removed 2 bases at V and 0 bases at J, with 8 bases between. Germline V gene data show CDR1 as KGHSH and CDR2 as LQKENI. The CDR3 totals 15 residues. CDR3 nucleotide sequence: TGTGCCAGCTCACCAGGTCCTAGCTCCTACAATGAGCAGTTCTTC. The encoded protein is CASSPGPSSYNEQFF.

The chain employs TRBV30 and TRBJ2-7; tentatively, D is TRBD1 (6 bases). V was cut by 1 base and J by 2 bases, with 6 bases left in between. The CDR3 spans 12 residues. The germline V gene encodes CDR1 GTSNPN and CDR2 SVGIG (reference sequence). DNA of the CDR3: TGTGCCTGGAGTGAGGGGGCCTACGAGCAGTACTTC. Translating gives CAWSEGAYEQYF.

This sequence joins TRBV5-6 and TRBJ1-2; D is unclear. The V end was cut by 0 bases, the J end by 1 base, with 4 bases between. CDR3 length equals 13 residues. Per the germline V gene, CDR1 is SGHDT and CDR2 is YYEEEE. Here the CDR3 DNA reads TGTGCCAGCAGCTTGGGACGTAACTATGGCTACACCTTC. Translation: CASSLGRNYGYTF.